This TCR beta chain emerged from a study of human T cells and chemical hapten exposure. Study-wide results and caveats: DPC sensitization left the count of TCRs above 1 in 1000 unchanged.

This clonotype was recorded many times. Its antigen is not identified. As to time point: healthy volunteer bleed at 6 weeks. The template was total RNA from unfractionated whole blood. TCRdb called the RACE reads again in MiXCR, with one record for every CDR3 protein. The sample shows fewer than 50,000 distinct CDR3 sequences, around 3.6% of them seen only once. The clonotype comes from a human donor in good health. Some clones in this sample may be carry-over from other donors' samples. The sample consisted of whole blood.

CDR3 in amino acids: CSARRGADTQYF. The CDR3 DNA follows: TGCAGTGCTAGGCGCGGAGCAGATACGCAGTATTTT. J is TRBJ2-3 and V is TRBV20-1; D remains ambiguous. The CDR3 contains 12 residues. CDR1 DFQATT and CDR2 SNEGSKA come from the germline V gene (reference sequence). Trimming stripped 3 bases from V and 4 bases from J, with 8 bases between.